A single sample gave rise to the 16 T cell receptor beta chains below, sequenced in a study of monozygotic twins with inflammatory bowel disease. TCRdb reprocessed the 5' RACE reads; each CDR3 protein has one entry and no DNA is given. Recorded here are about 300,000 distinct CDR3 sequences; the top ten clones represent 5.6%. What was sequenced was blood. All receptors derive from a human donor with ulcerative colitis or Crohn's disease, or a healthy co-twin of an affected twin (not recorded which).

This chain links TRBV12-3 or TRBV12-4 with TRBJ2-2; the D call from TCRdb, TRBD1, cannot be confirmed without DNA. The CDR3 is made up of 13 amino acids. CDR3 in amino acids: CASTLEGERELFF.

The chain joins TRBV18 to TRBJ2-2; TCRdb lists TRBD2, though no DNA is available to test this call. Germline-derived CDR1 and CDR2 are KGHSH and LQKENI. The length of the CDR3 is 17 residues. This chain's CDR3 is CASSLWTSGTNTGELFF. Variable domain in full (rest from reference TRBV18 and TRBJ2-2): NAGVMQNPRHLVRRRGQEARLRCSPMKGHSHVYWYRQLPEEGLKFMVYLQKENIIDESGMPKERFSAEFPKEGPSILRIQQVVRGDSAAYFCASSLWTSGTNTGELFFGEGSRLTVL.

CDR3 region: CSVEGGGAINEQFF. The J gene is TRBJ2-1, the V gene TRBV29-1; TCRdb indicates TRBD2, and absent DNA this call remains unverified. Germline loops: CDR1 SQVTM, CDR2 ANQGSEA. CDR3 length equals 14 residues.

The chain is built from TRBV12-3 or TRBV12-4 and TRBJ2-5; there is no DNA to check the TCRdb D call of TRBD1. The CDR3 has 16 residues. The CDR3 loop is CASSPRDSIIQETQYF.

V and J are TRBV7-3 and TRBJ2-1; lacking DNA, the TRBD2 call made by TCRdb goes unchecked. Germline V gives CDR1 SGHTA, CDR2 FQGTGA. This CDR3 is built from 16 residues. CDR3 protein: CASSLIPAGGVGEQFF. The full variable domain, in which reference TRBV7-3 and TRBJ2-1 provide the parts outside the CDR3, is GAGVSQTPSNKVTEKGKYVELRCDPISGHTALYWYRQSLGQGPEFLIYFQGTGAADDSGLPNDRFFAVRPEGSVSTLKIQRTERGDSAVYLCASSLIPAGGVGEQFFGPGTRLTVL.

The V and J genes are TRBV11-2 and TRBJ1-6; TCRdb outputs TRBD1, but without DNA this stays unchecked. This CDR3 has 15 amino acids. Germline CDR1 and CDR2: SGHAT and FQNNGV. This CDR3 is CASSGRTVNNSPLHF.

The chain uses TRBV6-1 and TRBJ2-3. The CDR3 extends over 13 amino acids. CDR1 is MNHNS and CDR2 is SASEGT in the germline V gene. The CDR3 spells CASRDYATDTQYF.

The chain has TRBV6-5 and TRBJ2-1; TCRdb reports TRBD1, a call that lacks DNA to check it against. Germline V gives CDR1 MNHEY, CDR2 SVGAGI. The CDR3 length is 17 residues. CDR3 amino acids: CASSYSTRGGRRDEQFF.

This CDR3 reads CASSPLGILKNTEAFF. The gene calls are TRBV6-2 or TRBV6-3 and TRBJ1-1; TCRdb gives TRBD1 as the D gene, but with no DNA this cannot be confirmed. Per the germline V gene, CDR1 is MNHEY and CDR2 is SVGEGT. The CDR3 extends over 16 amino acids.

V is TRBV29-1 and J is TRBJ2-4; TCRdb returns TRBD2, unconfirmable since there is no DNA. The CDR3 consists of 13 residues. Germline V CDR1 and CDR2: SQVTM, ANQGSEA. This CDR3 reads CSVEGREMNIQYF.

The CDR3 protein is CASSTSGSTDTQYF. The J gene is TRBJ2-3, the V gene TRBV9; no DNA is available, so the TRBD2 call from TCRdb remains unchecked. CDR3 length equals 14 residues. The germline V gene has CDR1 SGDLS and CDR2 YYNGEE.

This sequence joins TRBV5-5 and TRBJ1-1. The CDR3 loop spans 13 amino acids. CDR1 is SGHKS, CDR2 YYEKEE, per germline (reference sequence). CDR3 amino acids: CASSLTEYTEAFF. Supplemented by reference TRBV5-5 and TRBJ1-1, the full variable domain reads DAGVTQSPTHLIKTRGQQVTLRCSPISGHKSVSWYQQVLGQGPQFIFQYYEKEERGRGNFPDRFSARQFPNYSSELNVNALLLGDSALYLCASSLTEYTEAFFGQGTRLTVV.

The genes are TRBV7-9 and TRBJ2-7. CDR3 length equals 14 residues. Germline-derived CDR1 and CDR2 are SEHNR and FQNEAQ (reference sequence). This CDR3 is CASSSTGTPYEQYF. Variable domain in full (rest from reference TRBV7-9 and TRBJ2-7): DTGVSQNPRHKITKRGQNVTFRCDPISEHNRLYWYRQTLGQGPEFLTYFQNEAQLEKSRLLSDRFSAERPKGSFSTLEIQRTEQGDSAMYLCASSSTGTPYEQYFGPGTRLTVT.

The chain has TRBV4-2 and TRBJ1-4. The length of the CDR3 is 16 residues. CDR1 is LGHNA and CDR2 is YNFKEQ in the germline V gene. The CDR3 sequence is CASSQDSARSNEKLFF.

This chain uses TRBV9 with TRBJ2-2; without DNA, the TCRdb call of TRBD2 cannot be checked. Germline V gives CDR1 SGDLS, CDR2 YYNGEE. The CDR3 has 17 amino acids. CDR3 protein: CASSVGTSGASTGELFF. Drawing the rest from reference TRBV9 and TRBJ2-2, the complete variable domain is DSGVTQTPKHLITATGQRVTLRCSPRSGDLSVYWYQQSLDQGLQFLIQYYNGEERAKGNILERFSAQQFPDLHSELNLSSLELGDSALYFCASSVGTSGASTGELFFGEGSRLTVL.

This chain joins TRBV20-1 and TRBJ2-1. This CDR3 is built from 13 residues. Germline V CDR1 and CDR2: DFQATT, SNEGSKA (reference sequence). CDR3 loop: CSAADRYGNEQFF.